This TCR beta chain was sequenced for a study of T cell changes during pregnancy in multiple sclerosis (dated by TCRdb to between 2017 and 2020). A note on the overall study: The study looked at changes in the T cell repertoire across pregnancy in women with multiple sclerosis.

Trimming removed 7 bases from V and 3 bases from J; the gene matches leave 5 bases unexplained. CDR1 SGDLS and CDR2 YYNGEE were looked up in the germline V gene. The CDR3 numbers 14 residues from cysteine through phenylalanine. Only the CDR3 DNA stays, 42 bases, in frame from base 1. A word on this clone: What this receptor recognizes is not known. No base quality information exists; no much larger clone differs at one position.

The library was produced with the immunoSEQ multiplex PCR assay. This immuneACCESS table, as held by TCRdb, lists in-frame sequences with V and J called but not all clones. Of the missing ones, under half trace to an unresolved V gene in checked studies; the others have no known cause. The sample table lists under 85,000 clones, 94% of them with a count of one. The top ten clonotypes cover approximately 0.58% of the sample. The material was peripheral blood, obtained in the third trimester of pregnancy. The chain employs TRBV9 and TRBJ2-3, and 10 junction bases match TRBD1. The TCR originated in a female donor with multiple sclerosis, enrolled in a pregnancy study. CDR3 loop: CASAWGQGTDTQYF. The base sequence is TGTGCCAGCGCCTGGGGACAGGGGACAGATACGCAGTATTTT.